The clone carrying this T cell receptor beta chain was seen only once. V shed 4 bases and J 6 bases; nucleotides not matched to a gene: 3. The CDR3 has 13 amino acids. CDR1 and CDR2 from the germline V gene are SGHDN and FVKESK. This sample is drawn from a study of Ad26.COV2.S vaccination and SARS-CoV-2 variants. Sequencing was performed with immunoSEQ multiplex PCR; in TCRdb, only in-frame clones are kept and a portion is missing. Here the sample spans roughly 450,000 clones, around 90% being singletons. As for treatment: some 20 received Ad26.COV2.S at low or high dose, single or two shots; about 5 received placebo; per-sample allocation not given. The samples date from day 63 after the first vaccine or placebo injection. The vaccine antigen was prefusion-stabilized Wuhan SARS-CoV-2 spike.

Material: peripheral blood, obtained in a trial of Ad26.COV2.S vaccine versus placebo. The chain combines TRBV14 with TRBJ1-1; the match to TRBD1 covers 9 bases. The source is a person aged 18 to 65 who received the Ad26.COV2.S COVID-19 vaccine or a placebo. The CDR3 nucleotides are TGTGCCAGCAGCCGGGACAGGGTCTCTGAAGCTTTCTTT. This gives the protein CASSRDRVSEAFF.